Sequencing of this T cell receptor beta chain was carried out in a study of blood T cell repertoires in COVID-19. The overall study: Whether acute or convalescent, the COVID-19 samples came from the United States, Italy and Spain. Nucleic acid was either cDNA or gDNA, and it came from T cells, B-cell-depleted T cells, or PBMCs.

The V gene's germline CDR1 is SGHAT and CDR2 FQNNGV. V lost 5 bases, J lost 3 bases, and 7 bases lay in between. This CDR3 is 12 amino acids long. Authors' analysis steps: Amplification from reference gene primers served as the basis for estimated nucleated cell counts. Libraries were prepared by immunoSEQ multiplex PCR; TCRdb keeps only in-frame clonotypes and omits some of them. D and trimming come from the DNA, and the V and J calls and clone size come from that table. The sample lists about 170,000 clones; over 80% were seen once. The source is a woman aged 45-65 years with acute or convalescent COVID-19. V gene TRBV11-2 combines with J gene TRBJ1-1; D unclear. The sequencing input was peripheral blood. The CDR3: CASSLLDTEAFF. DNA for the CDR3: TGTGCCAGCAGCCTTCTCGACACTGAAGCTTTCTTT.